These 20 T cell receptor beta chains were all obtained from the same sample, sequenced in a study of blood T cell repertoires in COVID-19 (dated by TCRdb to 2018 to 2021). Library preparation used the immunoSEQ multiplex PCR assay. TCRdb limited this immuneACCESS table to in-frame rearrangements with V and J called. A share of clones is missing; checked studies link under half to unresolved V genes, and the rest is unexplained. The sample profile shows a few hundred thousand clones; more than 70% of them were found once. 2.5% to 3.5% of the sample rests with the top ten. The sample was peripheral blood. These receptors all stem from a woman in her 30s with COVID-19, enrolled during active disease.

The DNA for the CDR3 is TGTGCCAGCTCATCGGGACACGTCGAGCAGTACTTC. Translating it yields CASSSGHVEQYF. The chain uses TRBV18 and TRBJ2-7, with D tentatively TRBD1 (6 bases). CDR3 length: 12 residues. The germline V and J ends were trimmed by 5 bases and 6 bases, with 11 bases remaining between them. Germline assignment: CDR1 KGHSH and CDR2 LQKENI.

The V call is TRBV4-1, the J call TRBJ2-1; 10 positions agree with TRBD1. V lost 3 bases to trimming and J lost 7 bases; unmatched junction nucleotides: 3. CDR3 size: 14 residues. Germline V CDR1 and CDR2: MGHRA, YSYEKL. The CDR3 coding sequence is TGCGCCAGCAGCCATAGGGGACAGGGGAATGAGCAGTTCTTC. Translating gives CASSHRGQGNEQFF.

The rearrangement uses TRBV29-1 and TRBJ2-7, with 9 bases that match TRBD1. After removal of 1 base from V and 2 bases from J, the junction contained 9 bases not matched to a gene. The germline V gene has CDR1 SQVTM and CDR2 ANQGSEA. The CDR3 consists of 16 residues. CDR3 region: CSVEVRGTGPTYEQYV. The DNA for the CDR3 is TGCAGCGTTGAAGTAAGGGGGACAGGGCCAACCTACGAGCAGTACGTC.

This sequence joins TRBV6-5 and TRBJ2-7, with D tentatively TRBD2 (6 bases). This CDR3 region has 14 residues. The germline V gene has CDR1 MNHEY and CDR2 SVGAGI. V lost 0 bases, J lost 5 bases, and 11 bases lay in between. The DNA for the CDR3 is TGTGCCAGCAGTTACTCGGGAGCTAGCGACGAGCAGTACGTC. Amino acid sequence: CASSYSGASDEQYV.

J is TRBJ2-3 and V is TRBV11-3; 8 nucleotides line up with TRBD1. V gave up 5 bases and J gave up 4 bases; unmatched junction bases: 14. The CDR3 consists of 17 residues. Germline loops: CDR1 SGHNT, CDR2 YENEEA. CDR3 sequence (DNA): TGTGCCAGCAGCCCACGGACAGGGAGCCCCTTCGCAGATACGCAGTATTTT. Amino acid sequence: CASSPRTGSPFADTQYF.

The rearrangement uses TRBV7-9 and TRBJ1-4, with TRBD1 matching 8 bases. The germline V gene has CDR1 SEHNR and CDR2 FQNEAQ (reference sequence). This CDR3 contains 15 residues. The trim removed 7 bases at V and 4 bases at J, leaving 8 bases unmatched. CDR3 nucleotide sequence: TGTGCCAGCAATCCCGGGACAGGCGTTAATGAAAAACTGTTTTTT. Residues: CASNPGTGVNEKLFF.

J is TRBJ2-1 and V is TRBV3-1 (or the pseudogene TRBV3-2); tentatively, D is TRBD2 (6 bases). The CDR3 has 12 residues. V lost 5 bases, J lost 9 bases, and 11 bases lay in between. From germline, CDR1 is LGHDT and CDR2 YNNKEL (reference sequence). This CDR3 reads CASSGVGGEQFF. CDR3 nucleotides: TGTGCCAGCAGCGGGGTGGGGGGTGAGCAGTTCTTC.

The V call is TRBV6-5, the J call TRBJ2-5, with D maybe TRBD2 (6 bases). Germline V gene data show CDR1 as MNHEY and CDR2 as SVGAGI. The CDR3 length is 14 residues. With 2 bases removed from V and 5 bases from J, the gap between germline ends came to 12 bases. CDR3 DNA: TGTGCCAGCAGTTACGCTGGGAGGTCGGAGACCCAGTACTTC. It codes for CASSYAGRSETQYF.

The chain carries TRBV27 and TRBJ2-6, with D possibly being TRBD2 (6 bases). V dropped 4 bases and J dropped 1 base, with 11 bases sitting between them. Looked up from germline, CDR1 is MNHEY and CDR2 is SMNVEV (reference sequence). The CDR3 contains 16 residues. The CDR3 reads CASSYLGGSGANVLTF. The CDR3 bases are TGTGCCAGCAGTTACCTGGGGGGATCTGGGGCCAACGTCCTGACTTTC.

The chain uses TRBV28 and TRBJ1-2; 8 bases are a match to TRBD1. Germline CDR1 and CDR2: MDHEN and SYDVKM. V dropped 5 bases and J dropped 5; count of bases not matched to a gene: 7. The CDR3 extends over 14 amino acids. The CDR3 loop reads CASSTPGGEYGYTF. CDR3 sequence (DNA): TGTGCCAGCAGTACCCCAGGGGGCGAGTATGGCTACACCTTC.

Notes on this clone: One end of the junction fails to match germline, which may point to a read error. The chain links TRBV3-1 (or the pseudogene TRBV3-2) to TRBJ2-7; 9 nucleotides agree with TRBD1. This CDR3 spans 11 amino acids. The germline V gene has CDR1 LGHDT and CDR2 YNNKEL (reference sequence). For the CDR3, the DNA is TGTGCCAGCAGCTATGGACAGGGGATTCACTTC. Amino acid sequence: CASSYGQGIHF.

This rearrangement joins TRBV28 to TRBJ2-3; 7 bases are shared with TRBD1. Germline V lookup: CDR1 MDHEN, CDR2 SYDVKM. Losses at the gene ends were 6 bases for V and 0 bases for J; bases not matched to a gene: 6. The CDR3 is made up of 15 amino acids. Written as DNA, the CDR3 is TGTGCCAGCAGGCCGCCGGGACAGAGCACAGATACGCAGTATTTT. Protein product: CASRPPGQSTDTQYF.

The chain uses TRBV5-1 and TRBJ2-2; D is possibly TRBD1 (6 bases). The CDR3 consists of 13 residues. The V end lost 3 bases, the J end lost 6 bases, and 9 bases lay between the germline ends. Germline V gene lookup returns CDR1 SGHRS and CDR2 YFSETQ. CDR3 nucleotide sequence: TGCGCCAGCAGCTCACAGGGATCCGGGGAGCTGTTTTTT. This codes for CASSSQGSGELFF. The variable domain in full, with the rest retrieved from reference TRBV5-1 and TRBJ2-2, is KAGVTQTPRYLIKTRGQQVTLSCSPISGHRSVSWYQQTPGQGLQFLFEYFSETQRNKGNFPGRFSGRQFSNSRSEMNVSTLELGDSALYLCASSSQGSGELFFGEGSRLTVL.

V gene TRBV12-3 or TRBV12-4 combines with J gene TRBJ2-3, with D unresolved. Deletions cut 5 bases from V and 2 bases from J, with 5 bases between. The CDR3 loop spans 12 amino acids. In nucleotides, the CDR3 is TGTGCCAGCAGTCGCGCCACAGATACGCAGTATTTT. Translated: CASSRATDTQYF.

CDR3 region: CASSLTQDGYTF. In DNA, the CDR3 is TGTGCCAGCAGCTTAACGCAGGATGGCTACACCTTC. The chain joins TRBV7-9 to TRBJ1-2, with unresolved D. V was pared by 2 bases and J by 6 bases, with 7 bases between. There are 12 residues in the CDR3. CDR1 is SEHNR, CDR2 FQNEAQ, per germline (reference sequence). The complete variable domain, with remaining parts taken from reference TRBV7-9 and TRBJ1-2, reads DTGVSQNPRHKITKRGQNVTFRCDPISEHNRLYWYRQTLGQGPEFLTYFQNEAQLEKSRLLSDRFSAERPKGSFSTLEIQRTEQGDSAMYLCASSLTQDGYTFGSGTRLTVV.

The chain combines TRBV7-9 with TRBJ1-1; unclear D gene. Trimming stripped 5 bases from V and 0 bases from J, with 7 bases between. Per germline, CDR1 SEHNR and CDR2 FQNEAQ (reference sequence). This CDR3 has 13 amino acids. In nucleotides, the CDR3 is TGTGCCAGCAGCCCCGGGATGAACACTGAAGCTTTCTTT. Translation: CASSPGMNTEAFF. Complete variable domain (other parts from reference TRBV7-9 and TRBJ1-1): DTGVSQNPRHKITKRGQNVTFRCDPISEHNRLYWYRQTLGQGPEFLTYFQNEAQLEKSRLLSDRFSAERPKGSFSTLEIQRTEQGDSAMYLCASSPGMNTEAFFGQGTRLTVV.

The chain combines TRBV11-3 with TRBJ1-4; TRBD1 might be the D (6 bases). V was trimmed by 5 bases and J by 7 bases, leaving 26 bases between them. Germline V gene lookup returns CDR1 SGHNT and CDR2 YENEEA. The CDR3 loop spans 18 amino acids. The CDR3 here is CASSIPKYTGPEFEKLFF. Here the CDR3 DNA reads TGTGCCAGCAGCATTCCAAAGTACACAGGGCCGGAATTTGAAAAACTGTTTTTT.

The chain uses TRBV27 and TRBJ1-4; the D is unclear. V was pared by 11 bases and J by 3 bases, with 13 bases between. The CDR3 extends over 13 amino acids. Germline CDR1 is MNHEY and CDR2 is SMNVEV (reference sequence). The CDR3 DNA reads TGTGCCTCTCGGCGCGGGGCTAATGAAAAACTGTTTTTT. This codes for CASRRGANEKLFF. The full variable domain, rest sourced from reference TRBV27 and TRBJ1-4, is EAQVTQNPRYLITVTGKKLTVTCSQNMNHEYMSWYRQDPGLGLRQIYYSMNVEVTDKGDVPEGYKVSRKEKRNFPLILESPSPNQTSLYFCASRRGANEKLFFGSGTQLSVL.

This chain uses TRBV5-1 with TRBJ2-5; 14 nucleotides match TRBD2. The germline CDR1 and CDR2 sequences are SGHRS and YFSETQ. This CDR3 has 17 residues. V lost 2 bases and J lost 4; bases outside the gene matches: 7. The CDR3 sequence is CASSLRGLAGVRETQYF. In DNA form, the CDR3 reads TGCGCCAGCAGCTTAAGGGGACTAGCGGGAGTGCGAGAGACCCAGTACTTC. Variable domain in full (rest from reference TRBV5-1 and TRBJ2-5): KAGVTQTPRYLIKTRGQQVTLSCSPISGHRSVSWYQQTPGQGLQFLFEYFSETQRNKGNFPGRFSGRQFSNSRSEMNVSTLELGDSALYLCASSLRGLAGVRETQYFGPGTRLLVL.

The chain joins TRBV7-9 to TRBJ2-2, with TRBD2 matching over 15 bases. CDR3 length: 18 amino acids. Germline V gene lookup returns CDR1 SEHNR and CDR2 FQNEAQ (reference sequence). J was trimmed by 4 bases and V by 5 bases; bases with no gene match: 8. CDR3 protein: CASSPPWGLAGGTGELFF. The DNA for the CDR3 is TGTGCCAGCAGCCCTCCGTGGGGACTAGCGGGAGGCACCGGGGAGCTGTTTTTT. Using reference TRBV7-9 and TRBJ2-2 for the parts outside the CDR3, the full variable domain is DTGVSQNPRHKITKRGQNVTFRCDPISEHNRLYWYRQTLGQGPEFLTYFQNEAQLEKSRLLSDRFSAERPKGSFSTLEIQRTEQGDSAMYLCASSPPWGLAGGTGELFFGEGSRLTVL.